These T cell receptor beta chains were read from a single sample in a study of Ad26.COV2.S vaccination and SARS-CoV-2 variants. TCRdb's table, derived via immunoSEQ multiplex PCR, lists solely in-frame clones and lacks some. The sample holds 400,000 to 450,000 clones, approximately 92% seen once. The input for sequencing was peripheral blood, taken in a trial of Ad26.COV2.S vaccine versus placebo. These receptors came from a person aged 18 to 65 who received the Ad26.COV2.S COVID-19 vaccine or a placebo. The CDR3 runs from the conserved cysteine through the conserved F or W. Each record gives: J gene, D gene, V gene, CDR3 length, clone size, CDR3 protein, CDR3 DNA. D genes are given only for firm matches. Size tells how often a clone was seen (once, few, many) or the class of an expanded clone, and some rows leave it out.

j_call: TRBJ2-7
d_call: .
v_call: TRBV5-6
cdr3_length: 13
clone_size: .
cdr3_aa: CASSFSGSYEQYF
cdr3_nt: TGTGCCAGCAGCTTCTCAGGGTCCTACGAGCAGTACTTC

j_call: TRBJ2-7
d_call: .
v_call: TRBV18
cdr3_length: 13
clone_size: .
cdr3_aa: CASSPPHAGEQYF
cdr3_nt: TGTGCCAGCTCACCACCACACGCCGGGGAGCAGTACTTC

j_call: TRBJ2-7
d_call: .
v_call: TRBV29-1
cdr3_length: 11
clone_size: .
cdr3_aa: CSVALASEQYF
cdr3_nt: TGCAGCGTTGCGTTGGCATCCGAGCAGTACTTC

j_call: TRBJ1-1
d_call: .
v_call: TRBV9
cdr3_length: 16
clone_size: .
cdr3_aa: CASSVALGVGQTEAFF
cdr3_nt: TGTGCCAGCAGCGTAGCTCTAGGGGTAGGACAGACTGAAGCTTTCTTT

j_call: TRBJ2-7
d_call: .
v_call: TRBV6-2/TRBV6-3
cdr3_length: 17
clone_size: .
cdr3_aa: CASSLKPHRVGRWEQYF
cdr3_nt: TGTGCCAGCAGCCTCAAACCCCACAGGGTTGGAAGATGGGAGCAGTACTTC

j_call: TRBJ2-7
d_call: TRBD1
v_call: TRBV4-3
cdr3_length: 18
clone_size: .
cdr3_aa: CASSQDRLGTGTSYEQYF
cdr3_nt: TGCGCCAGCAGCCAAGATCGGTTGGGGACAGGAACCTCCTACGAGCAGTACTTC

j_call: TRBJ2-1
d_call: TRBD2
v_call: TRBV9
cdr3_length: 15
clone_size: .
cdr3_aa: CASSIAGGRYNEQFF
cdr3_nt: TGTGCCAGCAGTATAGCGGGGGGTCGATACAATGAGCAGTTCTTC

j_call: TRBJ2-1
d_call: TRBD2
v_call: TRBV3-1/TRBV3-2
cdr3_length: 17
clone_size: once
cdr3_aa: CASSQDWGLAGESEQFF
cdr3_nt: TGTGCCAGCAGCCAAGATTGGGGGCTAGCGGGAGAGAGTGAGCAGTTCTTC

j_call: TRBJ2-2
d_call: .
v_call: TRBV3-1/TRBV3-2
cdr3_length: 17
clone_size: .
cdr3_aa: CASSQDASNQFTGELFF
cdr3_nt: TGTGCCAGCAGCCAAGATGCGTCTAACCAATTCACCGGGGAGCTGTTTTTT

j_call: TRBJ2-4
d_call: .
v_call: TRBV15
cdr3_length: 12
clone_size: .
cdr3_aa: CATSSDPPDQYF
cdr3_nt: TGTGCCACCAGCAGTGACCCTCCGGACCAGTACTTC

j_call: TRBJ1-3
d_call: .
v_call: TRBV27
cdr3_length: 13
clone_size: .
cdr3_aa: CASSLWWGNTIYF
cdr3_nt: TGTGCCAGCAGTTTATGGTGGGGAAACACCATATATTTT